The 6 T cell receptor beta chains listed next were all sequenced from one sample in a study of cytomegalovirus exposure and HLA in healthy donors. Assay: immunoSEQ multiplex PCR; the TCRdb copy retains only in-frame clones and omits some. The sample contains 200,000 or so clones, 80% to 90% of which appear only once. The sample was PBMCs. These receptors were taken from a woman under 30 in good health and CMV-seronegative.

This chain joins TRBV18 and TRBJ1-5; the D is unclear. Germline assignment: CDR1 KGHSH and CDR2 LQKENI. The germline V and J ends were trimmed by 2 bases and 7 bases, with 9 bases remaining between them. The CDR3 runs to 13 residues. CDR3 sequence reads: CASSPGGNQPQHF. CDR3 DNA sequence: TGTGCCAGCTCACCAGGAGGGAACCAGCCCCAGCATTTT.

This clone was seen a single time. The chain links TRBV5-8 to TRBJ2-2; 9 bases map to TRBD1. CDR1 and CDR2 (germline): SGHTS, YDEGEE. The CDR3 runs 15 residues. V shed 4 bases, J shed 7 bases, and the junction held 8 bases outside the gene matches. CDR3 loop: CASSQGTGILGELFF. The CDR3, as DNA: TGTGCCAGCAGCCAAGGGACAGGGATTCTCGGGGAGCTGTTTTTT.

The chain links TRBV5-6 to TRBJ1-4; TRBD1 is a possible D gene (5 bases). There are 15 residues in the CDR3. The germline V gene has CDR1 SGHDT and CDR2 YYEEEE. V lost 4 bases and J lost 0, with 10 bases in between. The chain's CDR3 is CASSMTAATNEKLFF. CDR3 sequence (DNA): TGTGCCAGCAGCATGACAGCCGCAACTAATGAAAAACTGTTTTTT.

V usage is TRBV5-4 and J usage is TRBJ2-7; TRBD1 aligns across 10 bases. With 4 bases clipped from V and 3 bases from J, the junction kept 7 bases outside the gene matches. This CDR3 contains 15 residues. Germline lookup yields CDR1 SGHNT and CDR2 YYREEE (reference sequence). The CDR3 region is CASSPRQGADYEQYF. The CDR3 coding sequence is TGTGCCAGCAGCCCGAGACAGGGGGCGGACTACGAGCAGTACTTC.

The chain carries TRBV5-1 and TRBJ2-2; 8 nucleotides agree with TRBD2. The CDR3 totals 15 residues. From germline, CDR1 is SGHRS and CDR2 YFSETQ. V trimming: 4 bases; J trimming: 3 bases; junction bases outside the gene matches: 5. This CDR3 reads CASSPGLADTGELFF. CDR3 in DNA: TGCGCCAGCAGCCCTGGACTAGCTGACACCGGGGAGCTGTTTTTT.

The V call is TRBV27, the J call TRBJ2-7; D might be TRBD2 (5 bases). The V gene lost 1 base and the J gene lost 5 bases, with 9 bases spanning the gap. Germline V gene sequence: CDR1 MNHEY, CDR2 SMNVEV (reference sequence). CDR3 length: 13 residues. CDR3 bases: TGTGCCAGCAGTTTATTAGGGAGCCACGAGCAGTACTTC. It codes for CASSLLGSHEQYF.